Sequencing of this T cell receptor (beta chain) was carried out in a study of shared clonotypes between healthy human individuals. Deep-level running was used for the assay. Once extracted for a subset, genomic DNA was divided evenly among several immunoSEQ plates. Ten immunoSEQ deep assay plates were used to sequence the DNA of unsorted PBMCs. In the original processing: As immunoSEQ supplied junction-only sequences (without quality scores), filtering differed. Profiling relied on immunoSEQ multiplex PCR, and the TCRdb table lists in-frame clones only, not all of them. V and J calls and clone size are copied from that table; D and trimming were computed from the DNA. This table has more than 400,000 clones, approximately 78% appearing once. The ends were cut back, 4 bases at V and 7 bases at J, with 18 bases in the middle. Germline V CDR1 and CDR2: SGHRS, YFSETQ. There are 15 residues in the CDR3.

The rearrangement joins TRBV5-1 to TRBJ2-4; D tentatively reads TRBD1 or TRBD2 (6 bases each). The TCR comes from a woman between 35 and 50 years old in good health. Some clones in this sample may be carry-over from other donors' samples. Material: PBMCs. The CDR3 DNA follows: TGCGCCAGCAGCGCGGAATCGGGGGCGCGGAACATTCAGTACTTC. This translates into CASSAESGARNIQYF.